This T cell receptor beta chain came from a study of CD8 T cells in ankylosing spondylitis. There are many counts of this clonotype. One end of the junction does not line up with germline, which may come from a read error. This CDR3 is built from 15 residues. Germline CDR1 and CDR2: SGHAT and FQDESV (reference sequence). Each TCR beta library was made by quantitative 5'-RACE that incorporated molecular barcodes. TCRdb re-derived calls from the 5' RACE reads in MiXCR, one entry per CDR3 protein. This table holds 300,000 to 350,000 distinct CDR3 sequences, more than 9% found once. The sample taken for sequencing was blood, either unsorted or a sorted T cell fraction (not recorded which). The chain couples TRBV11-1 to TRBJ2-3, with TRBD2 identical over 11 bases. The receptor was isolated from a female donor with ankylosing spondylitis or in good health (not recorded which). The CDR3 loop reads CASSLAGGLGDTQYF. CDR3 coding DNA: TGTGCCAGCAGTTTAGCGGGGGGGCTTGGAGATACGCAGTATTTT. The variable domain in full, completed from reference TRBV11-1 and TRBJ2-3, reads EAEVAQSPRYKITEKSQAVAFWCDPISGHATLYWYRQILGQGPELLVQFQDESVVDDSQLPKDRFSAERLKGVDSTLKIQPAELGDSAMYLCASSLAGGLGDTQYFGPGTRLTVL.